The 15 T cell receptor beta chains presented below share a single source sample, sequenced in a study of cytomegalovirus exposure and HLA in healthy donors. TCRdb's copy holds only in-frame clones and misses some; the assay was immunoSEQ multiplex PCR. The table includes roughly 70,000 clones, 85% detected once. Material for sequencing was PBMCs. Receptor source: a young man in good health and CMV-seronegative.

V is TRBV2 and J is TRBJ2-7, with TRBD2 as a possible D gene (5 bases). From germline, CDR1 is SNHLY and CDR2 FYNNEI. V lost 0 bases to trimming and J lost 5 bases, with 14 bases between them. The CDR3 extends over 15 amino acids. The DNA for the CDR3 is TGTGCCAGCAGTGAAGCGGGAGCGGAGAGGAACGAGCAGTACGTC. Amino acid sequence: CASSEAGAERNEQYV.

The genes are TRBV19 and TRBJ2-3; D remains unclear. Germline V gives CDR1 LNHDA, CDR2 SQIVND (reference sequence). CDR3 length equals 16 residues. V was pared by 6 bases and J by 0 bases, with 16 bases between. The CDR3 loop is CASSLNAYSSTDTQYF. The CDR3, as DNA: TGTGCCAGTAGCCTAAACGCGTACAGTAGCACAGATACGCAGTATTTT.

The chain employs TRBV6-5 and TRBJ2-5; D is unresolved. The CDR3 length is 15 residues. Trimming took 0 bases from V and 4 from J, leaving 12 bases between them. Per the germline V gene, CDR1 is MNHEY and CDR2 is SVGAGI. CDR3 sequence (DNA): TGTGCCAGCAGTTACTCAGGAGAAGTTCTAGAGACCCAGTACTTC. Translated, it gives CASSYSGEVLETQYF.

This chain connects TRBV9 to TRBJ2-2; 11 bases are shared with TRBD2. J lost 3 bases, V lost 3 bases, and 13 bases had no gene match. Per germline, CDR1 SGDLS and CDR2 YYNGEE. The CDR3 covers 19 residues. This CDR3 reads CASSEEILAGEGYTGELFF. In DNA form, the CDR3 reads TGTGCCAGCAGCGAGGAAATACTAGCGGGAGAAGGCTACACCGGGGAGCTGTTTTTT.

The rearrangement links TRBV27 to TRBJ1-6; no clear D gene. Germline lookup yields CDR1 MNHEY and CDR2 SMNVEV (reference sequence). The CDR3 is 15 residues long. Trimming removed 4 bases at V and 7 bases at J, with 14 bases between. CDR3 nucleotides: TGTGCCAGCAGTTCCTCGAGGGTTCCAAATTCACCCCTCCACTTT. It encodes CASSSSRVPNSPLHF.

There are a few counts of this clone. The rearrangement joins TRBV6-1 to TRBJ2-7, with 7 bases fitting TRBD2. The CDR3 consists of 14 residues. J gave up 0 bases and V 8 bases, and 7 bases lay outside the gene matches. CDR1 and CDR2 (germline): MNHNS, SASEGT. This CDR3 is CASARDYSSYEQYV. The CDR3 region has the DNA TGTGCCAGCGCTCGGGACTACAGCTCCTACGAGCAGTACGTC.

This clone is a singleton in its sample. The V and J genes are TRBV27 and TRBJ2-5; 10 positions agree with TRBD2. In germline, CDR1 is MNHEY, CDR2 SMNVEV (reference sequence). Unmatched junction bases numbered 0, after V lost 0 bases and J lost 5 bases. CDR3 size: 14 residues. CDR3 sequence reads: CASSLSGLAETQYF. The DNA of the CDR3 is TGTGCCAGCAGTTTATCGGGACTAGCGGAGACCCAGTACTTC.

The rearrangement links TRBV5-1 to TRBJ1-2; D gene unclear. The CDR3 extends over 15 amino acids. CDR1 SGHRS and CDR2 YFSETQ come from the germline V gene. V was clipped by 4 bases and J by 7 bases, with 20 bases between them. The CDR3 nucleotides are TGCGCCAGCAGCCCTGCGCGCCTAAAGTCCTCTGGCTACACCTTC. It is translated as CASSPARLKSSGYTF.

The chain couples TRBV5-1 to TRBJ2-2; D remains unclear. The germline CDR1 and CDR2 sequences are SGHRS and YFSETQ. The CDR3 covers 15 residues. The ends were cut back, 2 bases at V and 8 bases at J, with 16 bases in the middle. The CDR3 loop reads CASSLIRGEMGELFF. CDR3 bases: TGCGCCAGCAGCTTAATCCGAGGTGAAATGGGGGAGCTGTTTTTT.

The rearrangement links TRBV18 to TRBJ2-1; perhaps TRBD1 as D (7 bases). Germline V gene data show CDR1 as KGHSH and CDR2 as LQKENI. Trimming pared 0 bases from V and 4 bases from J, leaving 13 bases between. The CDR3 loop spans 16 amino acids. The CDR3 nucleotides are TGTGCCAGCTCACCACCCCAGCAGGGGGGATACAATGAGCAGTTCTTC. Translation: CASSPPQQGGYNEQFF.

The CDR3 sequence is CASSTSGSADTQYF. As DNA, the CDR3 is TGTGCCAGCAGCACTAGCGGGAGCGCAGATACGCAGTATTTT. The chain employs TRBV7-9 and TRBJ2-3; 11 bases align to TRBD2. J gave up 4 bases and V 5 bases, and 2 bases lay outside the gene matches. The CDR3 extends over 14 amino acids. Germline CDR1 reads SEHNR; CDR2 reads FQNEAQ (reference sequence). The full variable domain, in which reference TRBV7-9 and TRBJ2-3 provide the parts outside the CDR3, is DTGVSQNPRHKITKRGQNVTFRCDPISEHNRLYWYRQTLGQGPEFLTYFQNEAQLEKSRLLSDRFSAERPKGSFSTLEIQRTEQGDSAMYLCASSTSGSADTQYFGPGTRLTVL.

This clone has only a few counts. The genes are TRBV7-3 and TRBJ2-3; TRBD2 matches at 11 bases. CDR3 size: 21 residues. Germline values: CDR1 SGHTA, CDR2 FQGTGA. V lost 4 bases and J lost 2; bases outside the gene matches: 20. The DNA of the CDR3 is TGTGCCAGCAGCTCATCCCGGGACATCGGACTAGCGGGTCGCCTCACAGATACGCAGTATTTT. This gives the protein CASSSSRDIGLAGRLTDTQYF.

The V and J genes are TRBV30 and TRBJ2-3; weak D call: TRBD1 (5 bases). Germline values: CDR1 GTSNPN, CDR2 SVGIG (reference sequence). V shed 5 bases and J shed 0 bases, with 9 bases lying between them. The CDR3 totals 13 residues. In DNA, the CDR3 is TGTGCCTGGCGACAGACTAGCACAGATACGCAGTATTTT. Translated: CAWRQTSTDTQYF.

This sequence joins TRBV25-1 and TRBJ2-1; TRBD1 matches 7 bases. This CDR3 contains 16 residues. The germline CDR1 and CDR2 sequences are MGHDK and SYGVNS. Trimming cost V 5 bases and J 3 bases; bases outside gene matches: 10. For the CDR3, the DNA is TGTGCCAGCAGTTCGATAATTGGACAGGTCTACAATGAGCAGTTCTTC. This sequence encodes CASSSIIGQVYNEQFF.

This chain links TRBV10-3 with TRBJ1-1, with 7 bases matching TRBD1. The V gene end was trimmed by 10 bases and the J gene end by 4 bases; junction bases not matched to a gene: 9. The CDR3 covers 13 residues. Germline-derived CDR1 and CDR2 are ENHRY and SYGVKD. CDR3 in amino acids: CATGDSVGTEAFF. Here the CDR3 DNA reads TGTGCCACTGGGGACAGTGTGGGCACTGAAGCTTTCTTT.